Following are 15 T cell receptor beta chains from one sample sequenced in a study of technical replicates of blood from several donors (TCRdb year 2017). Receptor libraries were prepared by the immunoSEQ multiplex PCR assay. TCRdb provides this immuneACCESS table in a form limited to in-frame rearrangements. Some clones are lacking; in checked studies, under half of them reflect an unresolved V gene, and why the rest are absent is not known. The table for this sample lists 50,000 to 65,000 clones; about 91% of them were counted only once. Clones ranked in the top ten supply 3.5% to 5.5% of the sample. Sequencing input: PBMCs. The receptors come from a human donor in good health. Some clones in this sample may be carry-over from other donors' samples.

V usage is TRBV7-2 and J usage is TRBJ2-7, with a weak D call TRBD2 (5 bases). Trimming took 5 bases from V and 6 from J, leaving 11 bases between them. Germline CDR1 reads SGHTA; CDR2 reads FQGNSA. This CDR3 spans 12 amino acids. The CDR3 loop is CASSPDWAEQYF. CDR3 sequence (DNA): TGTGCCAGCAGCCCGGACTGGGCCGAGCAGTACTTC.

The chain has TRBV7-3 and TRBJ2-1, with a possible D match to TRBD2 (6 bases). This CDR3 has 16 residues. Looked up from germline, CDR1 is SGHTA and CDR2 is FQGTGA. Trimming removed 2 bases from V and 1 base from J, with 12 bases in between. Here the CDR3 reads CASSLWAGKSYNEQFF. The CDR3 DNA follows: TGTGCCAGCAGCTTATGGGCGGGGAAATCCTACAATGAGCAGTTCTTC. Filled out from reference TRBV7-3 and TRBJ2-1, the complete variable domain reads GAGVSQTPSNKVTEKGKYVELRCDPISGHTALYWYRQSLGQGPEFLIYFQGTGAADDSGLPNDRFFAVRPEGSVSTLKIQRTERGDSAVYLCASSLWAGKSYNEQFFGPGTRLTVL.

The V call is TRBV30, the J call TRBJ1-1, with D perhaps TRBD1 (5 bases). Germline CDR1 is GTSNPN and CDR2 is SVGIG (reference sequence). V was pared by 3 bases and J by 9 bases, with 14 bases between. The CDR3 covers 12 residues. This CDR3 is CAWSPIGTQAFF. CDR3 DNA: TGTGCCTGGAGCCCTATCGGGACTCAAGCTTTCTTT.

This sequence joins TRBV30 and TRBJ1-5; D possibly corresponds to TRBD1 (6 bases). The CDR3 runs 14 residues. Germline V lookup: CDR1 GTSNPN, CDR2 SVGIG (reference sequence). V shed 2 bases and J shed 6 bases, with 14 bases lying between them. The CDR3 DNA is TGTGCCTGGAGTCGGGAACAGGGCGGTCAGCCCCAGCATTTT. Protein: CAWSREQGGQPQHF. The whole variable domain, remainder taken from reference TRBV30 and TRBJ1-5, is SQTIHQWPATLVQPVGSPLSLECTVEGTSNPNLYWYRQAAGRGLQLLFYSVGIGQISSEVPQNLSASRPQDRQFILSSKKLLLSDSGFYLCAWSREQGGQPQHFGDGTRLSIL.

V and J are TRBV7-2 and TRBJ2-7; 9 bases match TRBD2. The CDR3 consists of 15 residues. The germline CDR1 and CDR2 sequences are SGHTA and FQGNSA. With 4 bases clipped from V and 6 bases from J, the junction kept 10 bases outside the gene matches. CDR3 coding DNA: TGTGCCAGCAGCTCCCAGACTAGCGGCGGGTCCGAGCAGTACTTC. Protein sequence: CASSSQTSGGSEQYF.

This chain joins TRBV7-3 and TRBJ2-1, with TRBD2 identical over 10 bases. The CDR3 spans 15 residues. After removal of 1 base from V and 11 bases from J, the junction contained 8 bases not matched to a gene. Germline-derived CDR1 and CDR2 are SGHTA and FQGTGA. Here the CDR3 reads CASSLRSGRDYKQFF. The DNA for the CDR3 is TGTGCCAGCAGCTTAAGGAGCGGGAGGGATTATAAGCAGTTCTTC.

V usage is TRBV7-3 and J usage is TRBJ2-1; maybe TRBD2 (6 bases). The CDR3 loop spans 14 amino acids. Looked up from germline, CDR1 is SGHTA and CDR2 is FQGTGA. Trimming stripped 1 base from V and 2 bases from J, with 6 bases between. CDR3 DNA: TGTGCCAGCAGCTTAAGCGGGGCCTACAATGAGCAGTTCTTC. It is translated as CASSLSGAYNEQFF.

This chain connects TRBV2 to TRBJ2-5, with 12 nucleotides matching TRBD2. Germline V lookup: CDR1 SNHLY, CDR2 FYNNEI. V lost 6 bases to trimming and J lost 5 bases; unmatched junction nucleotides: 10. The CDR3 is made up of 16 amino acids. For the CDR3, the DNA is TGTGCCAGCAGAATGGGACTAGCGGGTTCTTGGGAGACCCAGTACTTC. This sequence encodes CASRMGLAGSWETQYF. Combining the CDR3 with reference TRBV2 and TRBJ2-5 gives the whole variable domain EPEVTQTPSHQVTQMGQEVILRCVPISNHLYFYWYRQILGQKVEFLVSFYNNEISEKSEIFDDQFSVERPDGSNFTLKIRSTKLEDSAMYFCASRMGLAGSWETQYFGPGTRLLVL.

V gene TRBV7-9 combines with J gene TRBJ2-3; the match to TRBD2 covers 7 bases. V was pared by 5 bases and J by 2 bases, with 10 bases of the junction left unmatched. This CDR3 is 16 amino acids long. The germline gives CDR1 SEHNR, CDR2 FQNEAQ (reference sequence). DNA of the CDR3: TGTGCCAGCAGCAGCCTCAGCGGGACCCCCACAGATACGCAGTATTTT. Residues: CASSSLSGTPTDTQYF.

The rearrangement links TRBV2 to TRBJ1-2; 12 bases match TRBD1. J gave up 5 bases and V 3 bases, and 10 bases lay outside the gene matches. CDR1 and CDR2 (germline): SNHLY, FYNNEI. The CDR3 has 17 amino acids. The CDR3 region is CASSDPGQGARSYGYTF. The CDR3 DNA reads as TGTGCCAGCAGTGACCCGGGACAGGGGGCTCGCTCTTATGGCTACACCTTC.

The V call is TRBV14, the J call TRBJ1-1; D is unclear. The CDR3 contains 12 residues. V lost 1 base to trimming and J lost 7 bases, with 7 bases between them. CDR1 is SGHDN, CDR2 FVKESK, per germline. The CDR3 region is CASSQGRGEAFF. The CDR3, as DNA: TGTGCCAGCAGCCAAGGTAGAGGTGAAGCTTTCTTT.

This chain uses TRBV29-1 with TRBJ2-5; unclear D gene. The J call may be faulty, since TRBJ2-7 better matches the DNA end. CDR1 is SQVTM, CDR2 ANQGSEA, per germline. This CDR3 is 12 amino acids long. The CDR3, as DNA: TGCAGCGTTGAAGATTTTCAATACGAGCAGTACTTC. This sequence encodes CSVEDFQYEQYF.

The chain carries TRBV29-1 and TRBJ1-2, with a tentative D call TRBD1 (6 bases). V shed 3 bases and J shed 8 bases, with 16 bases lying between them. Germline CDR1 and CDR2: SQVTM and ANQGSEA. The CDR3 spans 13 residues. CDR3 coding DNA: TGCAGCGTTGAGTTGACAGGCAGGTCCGGCTACACCTTC. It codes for CSVELTGRSGYTF.

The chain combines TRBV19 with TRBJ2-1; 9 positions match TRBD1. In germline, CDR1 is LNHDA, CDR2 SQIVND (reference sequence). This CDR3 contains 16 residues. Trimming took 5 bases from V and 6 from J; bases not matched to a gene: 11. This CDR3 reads CASSGGGTGRSNEQFF. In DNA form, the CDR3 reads TGTGCCAGTAGTGGCGGAGGGACAGGGAGATCCAATGAGCAGTTCTTC.

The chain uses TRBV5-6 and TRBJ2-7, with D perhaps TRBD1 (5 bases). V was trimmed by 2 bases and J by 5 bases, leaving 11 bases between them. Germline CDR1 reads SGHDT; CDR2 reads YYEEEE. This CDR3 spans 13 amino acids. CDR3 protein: CASSLSWTHEQYF. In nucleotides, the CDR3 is TGTGCCAGCAGCTTAAGTTGGACACACGAGCAGTACTTC. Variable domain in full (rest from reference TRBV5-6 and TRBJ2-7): DAGVTQSPTHLIKTRGQQVTLRCSPKSGHDTVSWYQQALGQGPQFIFQYYEEEERQRGNFPDRFSGHQFPNYSSELNVNALLLGDSALYLCASSLSWTHEQYFGPGTRLTVT.